Included here is one TCR beta chain sequence, with context. Its antigen is not known. No macroscopic necrosis or hemorrhage was seen in sampled areas. The source of the sample is a study of intratumoral heterogeneity in liver cancer. CDR3 length: 13 amino acids. V lost 0 bases to trimming and J lost 5 bases, with 5 bases between them. Germline loops: CDR1 SGHDT, CDR2 YYEEEE. Study findings and constraints: The authors noted under-sampled tumor-infiltrating lymphocyte representation as a limitation.

The assay was immunoSEQ multiplex PCR, and TCRdb's table has in-frame clones only and misses some. The sample holds 20,000 to 25,000 clones, around two thirds seen once. The sequenced sample was tumor-adjacent normal tissue, obtained before any cancer treatment. The clonotype comes from a woman between 65 and 79 years old with hepatocellular carcinoma. The chain employs TRBV5-6 and TRBJ2-2, with D unclear. CDR3 nucleotide sequence: TGTGCCAGCAGCTTGGTCGGTACCGGGGAGCTGTTTTTT. It codes for CASSLVGTGELFF.